These 28 T cell receptor beta chains were all obtained from the same sample, sequenced in a study of T cells in localized non-small cell lung cancer. Assay used: immunoSEQ multiplex PCR; TCRdb lists only in-frame clones, some missing. The sample has around 30,000 clones; roughly 89% are singletons. The sequences come from peripheral blood, collected before any cancer treatment. These receptors came from a male donor aged 60 or over with stage I lung adenocarcinoma.

This clone was observed once. The germline gene is not matched at one end of the junction; a read error may be the cause. The chain recombines TRBV7-3 with TRBJ2-3; the match to TRBD1 covers 7 bases. Germline values: CDR1 SGHTA, CDR2 FQGTGA. The CDR3 extends over 14 amino acids. The CDR3 nucleotides are TGTGCCAGCAGCCTAACAGGGGGCACAGATACGCAGTATTTT. Amino acids: CASSLTGGTDTQYF. Variable domain in full (rest from reference TRBV7-3 and TRBJ2-3): GAGVSQTPSNKVTEKGKYVELRCDPISGHTALYWYRQSLGQGPEFLIYFQGTGAADDSGLPNDRFFAVRPEGSVSTLKIQRTERGDSAVYLCASSLTGGTDTQYFGPGTRLTVL.

CDR3 region: CASRRVLANTGELFF. CDR3 in DNA: TGTGCCAGCAGACGGGTCCTCGCGAACACCGGGGAGCTGTTTTTT. The chain joins TRBV7-6 to TRBJ2-2; D is undetermined. The V end was cut by 6 bases, the J end by 0 bases, with 11 bases between. The length of the CDR3 is 15 residues. Germline-derived CDR1 and CDR2 are SGHVS and FNYEAQ.

The chain links TRBV9 to TRBJ2-2; TRBD2 matches at 12 bases. Trimming cost V 4 bases and J 4 bases; bases outside gene matches: 11. This CDR3 is built from 18 residues. Germline V gene data show CDR1 as SGDLS and CDR2 as YYNGEE. The CDR3 nucleotides are TGTGCCAGCAGCCTCCTAGCGGGAGGGCTGGGGGGCACCGGGGAGCTGTTTTTT. Translated: CASSLLAGGLGGTGELFF. Based on the CDR3 plus reference TRBV9 and TRBJ2-2, the full variable domain is DSGVTQTPKHLITATGQRVTLRCSPRSGDLSVYWYQQSLDQGLQFLIQYYNGEERAKGNILERFSAQQFPDLHSELNLSSLELGDSALYFCASSLLAGGLGGTGELFFGEGSRLTVL.

This clone came up once. This sequence joins TRBV4-2 and TRBJ1-2; the match to TRBD1 covers 9 bases. The CDR3 has 14 amino acids. V was clipped by 4 bases and J by 6 bases; unmatched bases: 6. Germline loops: CDR1 LGHNA, CDR2 YNFKEQ. The DNA for the CDR3 is TGTGCCAGCAGCCGAACCGGGACAGGGAATGGCTACACCTTC. This sequence encodes CASSRTGTGNGYTF.

The CDR3 DNA reads TGTGCCAGCAGCCGTTATGGGGGGCCTAACACTGAAGCTTTCTTT. This translates into CASSRYGGPNTEAFF. The gene calls are TRBV28 and TRBJ1-1, with D tentatively TRBD1 (6 bases). Trimming pared 6 bases from V and 2 bases from J, leaving 16 bases between. The germline CDR1 and CDR2 sequences are MDHEN and SYDVKM. This CDR3 has 15 residues.

This chain connects TRBV5-6 to TRBJ2-5, with a possible D match to TRBD2 (7 bases). V lost 5 bases and J lost 4, with 15 bases in between. The CDR3 has 14 amino acids. Per the germline V gene, CDR1 is SGHDT and CDR2 is YYEEEE. Here the CDR3 DNA reads TGTGCCAGCAGACCCGTAGGGGGGGCAGAGACCCAGTACTTC. It codes for CASRPVGGAETQYF. Together with reference TRBV5-6 and TRBJ2-5, the CDR3 gives the full variable domain: DAGVTQSPTHLIKTRGQQVTLRCSPKSGHDTVSWYQQALGQGPQFIFQYYEEEERQRGNFPDRFSGHQFPNYSSELNVNALLLGDSALYLCASRPVGGAETQYFGPGTRLLVL.

As DNA, the CDR3 is TGTGCCAGTAGTATATCGACAGGGGACTACGAGCAGTACTTC. Protein sequence: CASSISTGDYEQYF. J is TRBJ2-7 and V is TRBV19; 8 bases fit TRBD1. The CDR3 length is 14 residues. CDR1 LNHDA and CDR2 SQIVND come from the germline V gene (reference sequence). J was trimmed by 3 bases and V by 2 bases; bases with no gene match: 3.

J is TRBJ2-7 and V is TRBV7-9, with D possibly TRBD2 on 7 matching bases. The CDR3 consists of 14 residues. The V end was cut by 5 bases, the J end by 5 bases, with 16 bases between. CDR1 is SEHNR and CDR2 is FQNEAQ in the germline V gene (reference sequence). The CDR3 DNA reads TGTGCCAGCAGCGCGCGAGGGGGAGGGGACGAGCAGTACTTC. Encoded protein: CASSARGGGDEQYF.

This chain links TRBV4-3 with TRBJ1-6; the D is unclear. Looked up from germline, CDR1 is LGHNA and CDR2 is YSLEER. The V gene lost 4 bases and the J gene lost 8 bases, with 18 bases spanning the gap. The CDR3 is made up of 16 amino acids. The CDR3 spells CASSREASGSYSPLHF. The CDR3, as DNA: TGCGCCAGCAGCCGGGAGGCGAGTGGTTCTTATTCACCCCTCCACTTT.

This sequence joins TRBV11-2 and TRBJ2-7; the match to TRBD1 covers 9 bases. The CDR3 consists of 15 residues. V shed 1 base, J shed 2 bases, and the junction held 3 bases outside the gene matches. The germline CDR1 and CDR2 sequences are SGHAT and FQNNGV. CDR3 nucleotides: TGTGCCAGCAGCTTAGTAGACAGGGGGGCCTACGAGCAGTACTTC. Translating it yields CASSLVDRGAYEQYF.

The V call is TRBV5-1, the J call TRBJ2-7; possibly TRBD1 for D (6 bases). This CDR3 has 13 amino acids. The ends were cut back, 2 bases at V and 3 bases at J, with 9 bases in the middle. In germline, CDR1 is SGHRS, CDR2 YFSETQ. The CDR3 nucleotides are TGCGCCAGCAGCTTTCAGGGGTACTACGAGCAGTACTTC. It encodes CASSFQGYYEQYF.

J is TRBJ1-1 and V is TRBV29-1; 7 bases agree with TRBD1. From germline, CDR1 is SQVTM and CDR2 ANQGSEA. Trimming took 7 bases from V and 4 from J; bases not matched to a gene: 9. The CDR3 is 13 residues long. CDR3 region: CSALNRGGTEAFF. DNA of the CDR3: TGCAGCGCCCTAAACAGGGGAGGCACTGAAGCTTTCTTT.

This chain joins TRBV5-5 and TRBJ1-6; D is ambiguous. The CDR3 sequence is 16 residues long. The germline V gene encodes CDR1 SGHKS and CDR2 YYEKEE (reference sequence). Trimming shortened V by 0 bases and J by 0 bases, and 7 bases separated the two germline ends. The DNA of the CDR3 is TGTGCCAGCAGCTTGGGGGGATACTCCTATAATTCACCCCTCCACTTT. This gives the protein CASSLGGYSYNSPLHF.

This clone was recorded a few times. The genes are TRBV9 and TRBJ1-5; 7 bases match TRBD1. In germline, CDR1 is SGDLS, CDR2 YYNGEE. The CDR3 has 15 residues. J lost 3 bases, V lost 3 bases, and 6 bases had no gene match. CDR3 sequence: CASSARDSYNQPQHF. CDR3 bases: TGTGCCAGCAGCGCGCGGGACAGCTACAATCAGCCCCAGCATTTT.

This clone was observed once. Written as DNA, the CDR3 is TGTGCCAGCAGTGAACCGACAGGGACGAATGAGCAGTTCTTC. It encodes CASSEPTGTNEQFF. The V and J genes are TRBV6-1 and TRBJ2-1; 7 bases are shared with TRBD1. The CDR3 runs 14 residues. CDR1 MNHNS and CDR2 SASEGT come from the germline V gene. With V trimmed by 2 bases and J by 7 bases, 5 bases remained unmatched.

The chain uses TRBV6-5 and TRBJ2-1, with 12 nucleotides matching TRBD2. CDR1 MNHEY and CDR2 SVGAGI come from the germline V gene. CDR3 length: 16 amino acids. Trimming took 0 bases from V and 7 from J; bases not matched to a gene: 4. DNA of the CDR3: TGTGCCAGCAGTTACTCTCTAGCGGGGGGGCCAAATGAGCAGTTCTTC. Its translation is CASSYSLAGGPNEQFF.

This sequence joins TRBV1 and TRBJ2-5; the table names TRBD1, a call not compared with the DNA. TRBV1 is given as a pseudogene. The CDR3 is 20 residues long. CDR3 DNA sequence: TGCACCAGCAGCCAAGATGCCACCGAATTCCTCAGGGGGCGCGGGGAGACCCAGTACTTC. Amino acid sequence: CTSSQDATEFLRGRGETQYF.

The chain recombines TRBV2 with TRBJ1-6; unclear D gene. V lost 7 bases, J lost 7 bases, and 8 bases lay in between. There are 12 residues in the CDR3. Germline V lookup: CDR1 SNHLY, CDR2 FYNNEI. The CDR3 DNA reads TGTGCCAGCATCAGAGACAATTCACCCCTCCACTTT. Translation: CASIRDNSPLHF.

V is TRBV2 and J is TRBJ2-2, with D unclear. The CDR3 covers 14 residues. Germline loops: CDR1 SNHLY, CDR2 FYNNEI. V gave up 7 bases and J gave up 0 bases, with 9 bases separating them. Here the CDR3 DNA reads TGTGCCAGCAACGGGCCCTCGAACACCGGGGAGCTGTTTTTT. It yields the protein CASNGPSNTGELFF. Looking up the rest from reference TRBV2 and TRBJ2-2 gives the full variable domain: EPEVTQTPSHQVTQMGQEVILRCVPISNHLYFYWYRQILGQKVEFLVSFYNNEISEKSEIFDDQFSVERPDGSNFTLKIRSTKLEDSAMYFCASNGPSNTGELFFGEGSRLTVL.

J is TRBJ2-1 and V is TRBV4-3; D is unclear. CDR1 is LGHNA, CDR2 YSLEER, per germline. The CDR3 is 16 residues long. V dropped 4 bases and J dropped 7 bases, with 20 bases sitting between them. Here the CDR3 DNA reads TGCGCCAGCAGCCCACGATATGACCCCCTGGGAAATGAGCAGTTCTTC. Translated: CASSPRYDPLGNEQFF.

The chain couples TRBV4-3 to TRBJ2-7; tentative D call: TRBD1 (6 bases). Trimming removed 0 bases at V and 6 bases at J, with 12 bases between. Germline V gives CDR1 LGHNA, CDR2 YSLEER. This CDR3 region has 14 residues. Written as DNA, the CDR3 is TGCGCCAGCAGCCAAGAAAACAGGGAACTCGAGCAGTACTTC. This encodes CASSQENRELEQYF.

This clone appeared a few times. CDR3 bases: TGCAGTGCTAGCCGGGGTGGCTACACCTTC. It is translated as CSASRGGYTF. The chain links TRBV20-1 to TRBJ1-2, with D unresolved. The germline CDR1 and CDR2 sequences are DFQATT and SNEGSKA (reference sequence). This CDR3 is built from 10 residues. Trimming took off 3 bases at V and 7 bases at J, with 6 bases between the two ends.

The chain couples TRBV30 to TRBJ1-5; D remains unclear. V shed 3 bases and J shed 7 bases, with 13 bases lying between them. The CDR3 has 13 amino acids. The V gene's germline CDR1 is GTSNPN and CDR2 SVGIG (reference sequence). This CDR3 is CAWRAGIGQPQHF. In nucleotides, the CDR3 is TGTGCCTGGAGGGCCGGAATTGGGCAGCCCCAGCATTTT.

The chain carries TRBV7-8 and TRBJ2-3; 7 nucleotides match TRBD2. Germline V gene sequence: CDR1 SGHVS, CDR2 FQNEAQ. The CDR3 has 14 amino acids. V shed 7 bases and J 2 bases; nucleotides not matched to a gene: 6. The CDR3, as DNA: TGTGCCAGCACTCACGGGGGGTACACAGATACGCAGTATTTT. Translated, it gives CASTHGGYTDTQYF.

The rearrangement joins TRBV28 to TRBJ2-3; TRBD2 agrees at 10 bases. The CDR3 runs 17 residues. V shed 4 bases, J shed 2 bases, and the junction held 9 bases outside the gene matches. Germline assignment: CDR1 MDHEN and CDR2 SYDVKM. CDR3 nucleotides: TGTGCCAGCAGTTACTGGGCTAGCGGGGGATCCACAGATACGCAGTATTTT. This translates into CASSYWASGGSTDTQYF.

The V call is TRBV5-5, the J call TRBJ1-1; D unclear. Trimming took off 0 bases at V and 0 bases at J, with 12 bases between the two ends. The germline gives CDR1 SGHKS, CDR2 YYEKEE (reference sequence). The CDR3 runs to 16 residues. CDR3 coding DNA: TGTGCCAGCAGCTTGGTGGTAGGGTGGGTGAACACTGAAGCTTTCTTT. It codes for CASSLVVGWVNTEAFF.

The chain has TRBV18 and TRBJ2-7, with D uncertain. V was cut by 6 bases and J by 0 bases, with 6 bases left in between. The CDR3 spans 12 residues. The germline V gene encodes CDR1 KGHSH and CDR2 LQKENI. The DNA of the CDR3 is TGTGCCAGCTCCCCGAGCTCCTACGAGCAGTACTTC. Its protein is CASSPSSYEQYF.

The chain recombines TRBV19 with TRBJ1-5; D possibly corresponds to TRBD1 (5 bases). CDR3 length: 14 residues. The germline V gene has CDR1 LNHDA and CDR2 SQIVND (reference sequence). Trimming took 6 bases from V and 5 from J, leaving 14 bases between them. CDR3 protein: CASRRRALDQPQHF. The CDR3 DNA reads as TGTGCCAGTAGGCGCAGGGCCCTGGATCAGCCCCAGCATTTT.